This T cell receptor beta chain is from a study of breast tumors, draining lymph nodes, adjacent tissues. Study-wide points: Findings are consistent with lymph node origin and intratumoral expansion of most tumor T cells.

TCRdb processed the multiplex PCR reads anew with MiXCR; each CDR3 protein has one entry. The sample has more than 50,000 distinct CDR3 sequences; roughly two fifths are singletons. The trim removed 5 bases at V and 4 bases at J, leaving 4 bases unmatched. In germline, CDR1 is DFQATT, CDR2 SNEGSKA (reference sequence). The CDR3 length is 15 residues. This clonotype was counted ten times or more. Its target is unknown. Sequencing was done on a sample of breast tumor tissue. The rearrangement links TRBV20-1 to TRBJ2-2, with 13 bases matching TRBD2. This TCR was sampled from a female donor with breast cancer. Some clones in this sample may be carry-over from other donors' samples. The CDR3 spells CSARTSGGGTGELFF. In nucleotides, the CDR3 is TGCAGTGCTCGGACTAGCGGGGGCGGCACCGGGGAGCTGTTTTTT.